One sample yielded the 21 T cell receptor beta chains listed below, sequenced in a study of T cells after yellow fever vaccination. MiXCR was run by TCRdb on the 5' RACE reads, yielding one entry per CDR3 protein. The table includes almost 600,000 distinct CDR3 sequences, 13% detected once. Sequencing was performed on PBMCs, taken on the day of the yellow fever booster vaccination. These receptors originate from a man aged 25 to 40 who received the YFV17D yellow fever vaccine.

The chain is built from TRBV5-1 and TRBJ2-5; weak D call: TRBD1 (6 bases). The CDR3 sequence is 15 residues long. The germline V gene encodes CDR1 SGHRS and CDR2 YFSETQ. Trimming shortened V by 5 bases and J by 1 base, and 15 bases separated the two germline ends. CDR3 nucleotide sequence: TGCGCCAGCAGGCCTTCGGGACACATCCAAGAGACCCAGTACTTC. This sequence encodes CASRPSGHIQETQYF. The full variable domain, rest sourced from reference TRBV5-1 and TRBJ2-5, is KAGVTQTPRYLIKTRGQQVTLSCSPISGHRSVSWYQQTPGQGLQFLFEYFSETQRNKGNFPGRFSGRQFSNSRSEMNVSTLELGDSALYLCASRPSGHIQETQYFGPGTRLLVL.

This clonotype was observed a few times. The genes are TRBV6-2 or TRBV6-3 and TRBJ1-5; maybe TRBD1 (5 bases). V lost 7 bases, J lost 7 bases, and 14 bases lay in between. The germline CDR1 and CDR2 sequences are MNHEY and SVGEGT. The CDR3 has 13 amino acids. In nucleotides, the CDR3 is TGTGCCAGCACCGACAGTCTATGGCAGCCCCAGCATTTT. It codes for CASTDSLWQPQHF.

The CDR3 loop reads CASSDSGYGYTF. The CDR3 DNA sequence: TGTGCCAGCAGTGACAGCGGCTATGGCTACACCTTC. This chain links TRBV28 with TRBJ1-2, with D possibly TRBD1 on 5 matching bases. The V gene lost 5 bases and the J gene lost 4 bases, with 8 bases spanning the gap. CDR1 MDHEN and CDR2 SYDVKM come from the germline V gene. The CDR3 has 12 amino acids.

The chain has TRBV7-2 and TRBJ1-5; D gene unclear. CDR3 length: 15 residues. V was clipped by 2 bases and J by 0 bases, with 8 bases between them. Germline V gene data show CDR1 as SGHTA and CDR2 as FQGNSA. CDR3 DNA sequence: TGTGCCAGCAGCTTATCGGGAAATAGCAATCAGCCCCAGCATTTT. It translates to CASSLSGNSNQPQHF.

This clonotype has a handful of counts. The chain is built from TRBV11-2 and TRBJ2-1; D is ambiguous. Germline CDR1 SGHAT, CDR2 FQNNGV. The V and J ends lost 3 bases and 6 bases respectively, with 24 bases between them. The CDR3 sequence is 18 residues long. CDR3 DNA sequence: TGTGCCAGCAGCTTGGGCATTCGTGCGGCCCTCCTTAGCAATGAGCAGTTCTTC. This translates into CASSLGIRAALLSNEQFF.

This clonotype occurred a few times. The V call is TRBV7-2, the J call TRBJ2-3, with D unclear. Germline V CDR1 and CDR2: SGHTA, FQGNSA. Trimming removed 4 bases from V and 0 bases from J, with 11 bases in between. The CDR3 is 15 amino acids. The CDR3 loop reads CASSSTLTSTDTQYF. The CDR3 DNA sequence: TGTGCCAGCAGCTCGACGCTAACTAGCACAGATACGCAGTATTTT.

V gene TRBV12-3 or TRBV12-4 combines with J gene TRBJ2-7; TRBD1 agrees at 7 bases. Trimming removed 5 bases from V and 4 bases from J; junction bases left unmatched: 8. The CDR3 contains 14 residues. The CDR3 spells CASSADRSKYEQYF. The DNA for the CDR3 is TGTGCCAGCAGTGCGGACAGGTCGAAGTACGAGCAGTACTTC.

This chain uses TRBV15 with TRBJ1-5; D gene uncertain. The CDR3 consists of 15 residues. Germline loops: CDR1 LNHNV, CDR2 YYDKDF (reference sequence). V lost 0 bases, J lost 9 bases, and 15 bases lay in between. The DNA for the CDR3 is TGTGCCACCAGCAGAGATCCGGCAGCTGCAGTGCCCCAGCATTTT. Its protein product is CATSRDPAAAVPQHF.

This clonotype was recorded a few times. The CDR3 loop is CASSTRQGMATNEKLFF. CDR3 nucleotide sequence: TGTGCCAGTAGTACCCGACAGGGAATGGCAACTAATGAAAAACTGTTTTTT. The V gene is TRBV19, the J gene TRBJ1-4; 7 bases match TRBD1. V dropped 4 bases and J dropped 0; count of bases not matched to a gene: 8. From germline, CDR1 is LNHDA and CDR2 SQIVND (reference sequence). This CDR3 has 17 amino acids. The full variable domain, rest sourced from reference TRBV19 and TRBJ1-4, is DGGITQSPKYLFRKEGQNVTLSCEQNLNHDAMYWYRQDPGQGLRLIYYSQIVNDFQKGDIAEGYSVSREKKESFPLTVTSAQKNPTAFYLCASSTRQGMATNEKLFFGSGTQLSVL.

This chain uses TRBV6-1 with TRBJ2-1, with 8 bases matching TRBD2. The CDR3 is made up of 15 amino acids. Looked up from germline, CDR1 is MNHNS and CDR2 is SASEGT. V trimming: 6 bases; J trimming: 2 bases; junction bases outside the gene matches: 6. The CDR3 loop reads CASRTGTRAYNEQFF. The CDR3 nucleotides read TGTGCCAGCAGGACCGGGACTAGGGCCTACAATGAGCAGTTCTTC.

This clonotype was detected ten times or more. The CDR3 spells CASSKGQETQYF. The CDR3 DNA reads TGTGCCAGCTCGAAGGGGCAAGAGACCCAGTACTTC. The chain links TRBV9 to TRBJ2-5; possible D gene TRBD1, 5 bases. CDR1 SGDLS and CDR2 YYNGEE come from the germline V gene. V lost 7 bases to trimming and J lost 2 bases, with 9 bases between them. The CDR3 extends over 12 amino acids.

This clonotype has only a few counts. This chain joins TRBV6-5 and TRBJ2-7, with D perhaps TRBD1 or TRBD2 (5 bases each). The V end was cut by 10 bases, the J end by 3 bases, with 13 bases between. Germline V CDR1 and CDR2: MNHEY, SVGAGI. The CDR3 is 12 amino acids. The CDR3 loop is CAIREGVYEQYF. As DNA, the CDR3 is TGTGCCATCCGGGAAGGGGTCTACGAGCAGTACTTC.

This clonotype has just a few counts. The V and J genes are TRBV24-1 and TRBJ2-2; 14 bases match TRBD2. The germline gives CDR1 KGHDR, CDR2 SFDVKD. The CDR3 consists of 16 residues. V shed 4 bases and J 7 bases; nucleotides not matched to a gene: 4. CDR3 nucleotide sequence: TGTGCCACCAGTGACCCGGGACTAGCGGGAGTCGGGGAGCTGTTTTTT. Translating it yields CATSDPGLAGVGELFF.

The rearrangement links TRBV18 to TRBJ2-1; 14 bases are shared with TRBD2. Unmatched junction bases numbered 5, after V lost 3 bases and J lost 7 bases. Germline V gene data show CDR1 as KGHSH and CDR2 as LQKENI. CDR3 size: 16 residues. DNA of the CDR3: TGTGCCAGCTCACCCGGGACTAGCGGGAGAAGAAATGAGCAGTTCTTC. Translation: CASSPGTSGRRNEQFF.

This clonotype has a handful of counts. The chain combines TRBV29-1 with TRBJ2-7; possible D gene TRBD2, 6 bases. CDR3 length: 13 residues. V lost 5 bases, J lost 7 bases, and 18 bases lay in between. The germline V gene encodes CDR1 SQVTM and CDR2 ANQGSEA. DNA for the CDR3: TGCAGCGTTAGGGGCGGGAAATCGGGTGAGCAGTACTTC. It encodes CSVRGGKSGEQYF.

Details on this clonotype: The final CDR3 position lacks the conserved phenylalanine or tryptophan, pointing to a likely read error. Because the CDR3's place on the DNA is in doubt, the DNA is left out and the CDR3 is given as listed by TCRdb. This chain links TRBV28 with TRBJ2-7; the table assigns TRBD1, which was not confirmed against the DNA. Germline lookup yields CDR1 MDHEN and CDR2 SYDVKM. The CDR3 is 20 residues long, ends included. The CDR3 region is CASSLAFNPRTDNIGGVFQG.

Only a few counts were recorded for this clonotype. V and J are TRBV7-8 and TRBJ1-2, with a possible D match to TRBD1 (5 bases). Trimming took 5 bases from V and 6 from J, leaving 16 bases between them. Germline V lookup: CDR1 SGHVS, CDR2 FQNEAQ. The CDR3 covers 14 residues. The CDR3 nucleotides are TGTGCCAGCAGCCCCCTTCGGGGGGAGAATGGCTACACCTTC. Its protein product is CASSPLRGENGYTF.

This clonotype was seen only a few times. The V call is TRBV11-2, the J call TRBJ2-1; 7 bases align to TRBD2. Trimming took 0 bases from V and 12 from J; bases not matched to a gene: 5. Germline-derived CDR1 and CDR2 are SGHAT and FQNNGV. This CDR3 is 13 amino acids long. Written as DNA, the CDR3 is TGTGCCAGCAGCTTAGATTATTCGGGAGGGCAGTTCTTC. Its translation: CASSLDYSGGQFF.

This clonotype was seen a few times. J is TRBJ2-5 and V is TRBV7-2; D gene uncertain. There are 15 residues in the CDR3. V lost 4 bases and J lost 2, with 14 bases in between. The germline V gene has CDR1 SGHTA and CDR2 FQGNSA. CDR3 in amino acids: CASSSPGRPQETQYF. CDR3 DNA: TGTGCCAGCAGCTCGCCTGGCCGACCTCAAGAGACCCAGTACTTC. Full variable domain (missing parts from reference TRBV7-2 and TRBJ2-5): GAGVSQSPSNKVTEKGKDVELRCDPISGHTALYWYRQSLGQGLEFLIYFQGNSAPDKSGLPSDRFSAERTGGSVSTLTIQRTQQEDSAVYLCASSSPGRPQETQYFGPGTRLLVL.

This clonotype was seen only a few times. V gene TRBV5-5 combines with J gene TRBJ2-1; 14 bases are shared with TRBD2. CDR1 and CDR2 from the germline V gene are SGHKS and YYEKEE (reference sequence). J gave up 8 bases and V 3 bases, and 7 bases lay outside the gene matches. The CDR3 is made up of 16 amino acids. DNA for the CDR3: TGTGCCAGCAGCTCGACTAGCGGGAGGGCCAGGGATGAGCAGTTCTTC. Amino acid sequence: CASSSTSGRARDEQFF.

The chain links TRBV20-1 to TRBJ1-3, with D unclear. V dropped 6 bases and J dropped 2 bases, with 11 bases sitting between them. The CDR3 totals 13 residues. Germline V gene lookup returns CDR1 DFQATT and CDR2 SNEGSKA (reference sequence). The CDR3 is CSAPTHTGNTIYF. The DNA of the CDR3 is TGCAGTGCCCCTACTCATACTGGAAACACCATATATTTT.